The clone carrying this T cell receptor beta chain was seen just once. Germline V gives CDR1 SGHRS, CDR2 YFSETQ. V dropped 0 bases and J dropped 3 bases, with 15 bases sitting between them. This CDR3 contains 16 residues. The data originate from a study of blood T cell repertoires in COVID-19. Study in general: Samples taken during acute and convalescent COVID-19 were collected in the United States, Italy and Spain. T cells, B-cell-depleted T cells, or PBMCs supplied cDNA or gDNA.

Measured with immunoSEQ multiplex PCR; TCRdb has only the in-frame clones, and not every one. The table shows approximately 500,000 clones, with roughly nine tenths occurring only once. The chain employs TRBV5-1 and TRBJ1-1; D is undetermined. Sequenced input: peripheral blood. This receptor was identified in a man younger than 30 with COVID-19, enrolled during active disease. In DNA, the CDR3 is TGCGCCAGCAGCTTGGATCCAGAAACCGTGCACACTGAAGCTTTCTTT. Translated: CASSLDPETVHTEAFF.